Each of the 21 T cell receptor beta chains below was sequenced from the same sample in a study of T-cell reconstitution after alpha-beta-depleted transplantation in children. Preparation of the TCRbeta library used unique molecular identifiers. One entry per CDR3 protein, called by TCRdb with MiXCR from the PCR reads. Of approximately 85,000 distinct CDR3 sequences in the sample, roughly a sixth were seen once. Sequences were derived from PBMCs, mostly from graft donor cells, sampled 180 days after TCRalphabeta/CD19-depleted stem cell transplant. The origin of the receptors is a male patient aged 2 to 9 who had a stem cell transplant for acute lymphoblastic leukemia, so the T cells may come from the graft donor.

The chain employs TRBV9 and TRBJ1-3; D perhaps matches TRBD1 (5 bases). This CDR3 has 14 residues. With 3 bases removed from V and 2 bases from J, the gap between germline ends came to 9 bases. CDR1 is SGDLS and CDR2 is YYNGEE in the germline V gene. The CDR3 region has the DNA TGTGCCAGCAGCGCGGCGACAGCTGGAAACACCATATATTTT. It translates to CASSAATAGNTIYF.

The DNA for the CDR3 is TGTGCCAGCAGCTCCAGTTGGAATACGCAGTATTTT. Protein: CASSSSWNTQYF. V and J are TRBV14 and TRBJ2-3; D unclear. There are 12 residues in the CDR3. Trimming removed 5 bases from V and 7 bases from J, with 10 bases in between. Germline CDR1 reads SGHDN; CDR2 reads FVKESK.

This clonotype was seen ten or more times. The chain employs TRBV4-3 and TRBJ2-2; D call uncertain. Deletions cut 0 bases from V and 8 bases from J, with 13 bases between. The CDR3 extends over 15 amino acids. Germline V lookup: CDR1 LGHNA, CDR2 YSLEER. CDR3 DNA sequence: TGCGCCAGCAGCCAAGATAGGGCCCTCGGGGGGGAGCTGTTTTTT. This encodes CASSQDRALGGELFF.

Relative to its sample, this clonotype is medium-sized. The chain employs TRBV6-6 and TRBJ2-7, with TRBD2 matching over 7 bases. CDR3 length equals 13 residues. V trimming: 7 bases; J trimming: 6 bases; junction bases outside the gene matches: 9. The V gene's germline CDR1 is MNHNY and CDR2 SVGAGI (reference sequence). As DNA, the CDR3 is TGTGCCAGCACTTTTAAGCGGGGTCGCGAGCAGTACTTC. Residues: CASTFKRGREQYF.

V usage is TRBV5-5 and J usage is TRBJ2-1; the D gene is possibly TRBD2 (5 bases). From germline, CDR1 is SGHKS and CDR2 YYEKEE (reference sequence). Trimming took 4 bases from V and 9 from J, leaving 14 bases between them. CDR3 size: 13 residues. The CDR3 loop reads CASSPLGRGEQFF. The CDR3, as DNA: TGTGCCAGCAGCCCCTTGGGCCGGGGTGAGCAGTTCTTC. The full variable domain, with the rest looked up from reference TRBV5-5 and TRBJ2-1, is DAGVTQSPTHLIKTRGQQVTLRCSPISGHKSVSWYQQVLGQGPQFIFQYYEKEERGRGNFPDRFSARQFPNYSSELNVNALLLGDSALYLCASSPLGRGEQFFGPGTRLTVL.

The rearrangement joins TRBV30 to TRBJ1-5; D not resolved. There are 14 residues in the CDR3. Between the trimmed V and J ends, which lost 0 bases and 0 bases, there was a span of 6 bases. CDR1 and CDR2 from the germline V gene are GTSNPN and SVGIG (reference sequence). The CDR3: CAWSVPHSNQPQHF. CDR3 nucleotides: TGTGCCTGGAGTGTACCCCATAGCAATCAGCCCCAGCATTTT.

This clonotype occurred a few times. V gene TRBV6-2 or TRBV6-3 combines with J gene TRBJ2-7; D not certain. V lost 5 bases and J 3 bases, leaving 14 bases between the germline ends. CDR3 length: 14 amino acids. Germline V gives CDR1 MNHEY, CDR2 SVGEGT. This chain's CDR3 is CASSHRAAVYEQYF. CDR3 nucleotide sequence: TGTGCCAGCAGTCACCGAGCAGCCGTCTACGAGCAGTACTTC.

This clonotype was detected only a few times. The DNA for the CDR3 is TGTGCCAGCACCACCGGGACAGGGGGCGGCTGGGGGCTCGCGAACACTGAAGCTTTCTTT. This sequence encodes CASTTGTGGGWGLANTEAFF. This chain links TRBV21-1 with TRBJ1-1; the tabulated D call, TRBD1, remains unverified against the DNA. TRBV21-1 is given as a pseudogene. This CDR3 is 20 amino acids long.

This clonotype appeared a few times. This chain connects TRBV10-3 to TRBJ2-7; possibly TRBD1 for D (5 bases). Germline values: CDR1 ENHRY, CDR2 SYGVKD. CDR3 size: 14 residues. The V gene lost 8 bases and the J gene lost 0 bases, with 14 bases spanning the gap. Here the CDR3 reads CAIGAAGPSYEQYF. The CDR3 bases are TGTGCCATCGGGGCGGCAGGACCCTCCTACGAGCAGTACTTC.

This clonotype was seen many times. The rearrangement uses TRBV7-2 and TRBJ2-5, with D uncertain. The CDR3 contains 13 residues. The V end lost 3 bases, the J end lost 5 bases, and 10 bases lay between the germline ends. Per the germline V gene, CDR1 is SGHTA and CDR2 is FQGNSA. The CDR3, as DNA: TGTGCCAGCAGCTTTTTTGAGTGGGAGACCCAGTACTTC. It encodes CASSFFEWETQYF.

This clonotype was seen more than once but under ten times. J is TRBJ2-7 and V is TRBV7-9; D is unresolved. CDR1 is SEHNR, CDR2 FQNEAQ, per germline (reference sequence). V was shortened by 5 bases and J by 1 base, with 18 bases between the two germline ends. The CDR3 extends over 16 amino acids. The CDR3 sequence: CASSLIDGPVSYEQYF. CDR3 DNA sequence: TGTGCCAGCAGCCTAATCGACGGCCCGGTGTCCTACGAGCAGTACTTC. The complete variable domain, with remaining parts taken from reference TRBV7-9 and TRBJ2-7, reads DTGVSQNPRHKITKRGQNVTFRCDPISEHNRLYWYRQTLGQGPEFLTYFQNEAQLEKSRLLSDRFSAERPKGSFSTLEIQRTEQGDSAMYLCASSLIDGPVSYEQYFGPGTRLTVT.

This clonotype appeared many times. The genes are TRBV5-4 and TRBJ2-5; 9 nucleotides agree with TRBD1. This CDR3 has 15 amino acids. From germline, CDR1 is SGHNT and CDR2 YYREEE (reference sequence). Unmatched junction bases numbered 6, after V lost 1 base and J lost 5 bases. This chain's CDR3 is CASSLNRGLGETQYF. CDR3 nucleotide sequence: TGTGCCAGCAGCTTGAACAGGGGGCTTGGGGAGACCCAGTACTTC.

This clonotype was seen only a few times. V usage is TRBV3-1 and J usage is TRBJ2-7; the D is unclear. The germline V gene encodes CDR1 LGHDT and CDR2 YNNKEL (reference sequence). The CDR3 runs to 12 residues. The ends were cut back, 3 bases at V and 3 bases at J, with 6 bases in the middle. CDR3 amino acids: CASSQRGYEQYF. CDR3 DNA: TGTGCCAGCAGCCAGAGAGGCTACGAGCAGTACTTC.

The gene calls are TRBV7-1 and TRBJ2-3, with 9 bases lining up with TRBD2. TRBV7-1 has ORF status, its function being uncertain. Trimming removed 3 bases from V and 2 bases from J; junction bases left unmatched: 6. The CDR3 length is 16 residues. The DNA of the CDR3 is TGTGCCAGCAGCTCGCTAGCGGGAATGGACACAGATACGCAGTATTTT. Its protein product is CASSSLAGMDTDTQYF.

The gene calls are TRBV19 and TRBJ2-6, with TRBD2 as a possible D gene (6 bases). The CDR3 has 16 amino acids. Trimming removed 9 bases from V and 0 bases from J, with 15 bases in between. CDR1 is LNHDA, CDR2 SQIVND, per germline (reference sequence). The DNA of the CDR3 is TGTGCCAGCTCTACGGGGCGGGGCTCTGGGGCCAACGTCCTGACTTTC. Translated: CASSTGRGSGANVLTF.

At least ten counts were recorded for this clonotype. The genes are TRBV20-1 and TRBJ1-2; 7 bases are shared with TRBD1. This CDR3 comprises 13 residues. CDR1 and CDR2 from the germline V gene are DFQATT and SNEGSKA (reference sequence). V trimming: 0 bases; J trimming: 4 bases; junction bases outside the gene matches: 2. CDR3 DNA sequence: TGCAGTGCTAGAGAACAGGGGAGCTATGGCTACACCTTC. Protein sequence: CSAREQGSYGYTF.

In its sample, this clonotype was seen a few times. The chain has TRBV7-2 and TRBJ2-2, with no clear D. Trimming removed 10 bases from V and 5 bases from J, with 17 bases in between. There are 14 residues in the CDR3. The germline CDR1 and CDR2 sequences are SGHTA and FQGNSA. CDR3 loop: CAIPLRPNTGELFF. CDR3 sequence (DNA): TGTGCCATCCCTCTGAGGCCCAATACCGGGGAGCTGTTTTTT.

About this clonotype itself: Sequence at one end of the junction differs from germline and may be a read error. The chain links TRBV27 to TRBJ2-1, with TRBD2 matching over 8 bases. The germline V gene encodes CDR1 MNHEY and CDR2 SMNVEV (reference sequence). The CDR3 covers 16 residues. CDR3 in DNA: TGTGCCAGCAGCGCGCTTACTAGCGGATTCTACAATGAGCAGCTCTTC. Amino acids: CASSALTSGFYNEQLF.

In this sample, this clonotype turned up once. This chain connects TRBV7-8 to TRBJ2-1, with D possibly matching TRBD1 (6 bases). The CDR3 is made up of 14 amino acids. The V gene lost 7 bases and the J gene lost 7 bases, with 17 bases spanning the gap. Germline-derived CDR1 and CDR2 are SGHVS and FQNEAQ. The chain's CDR3 is CASNLNSRGNEQFF. DNA for the CDR3: TGTGCCAGCAACCTAAACTCCAGGGGTAATGAGCAGTTCTTC.

V usage is TRBV20-1 and J usage is TRBJ2-3, with 9 bases that match TRBD2. V trimming: 8 bases; J trimming: 0 bases; junction bases outside the gene matches: 3. Germline V gives CDR1 DFQATT, CDR2 SNEGSKA (reference sequence). The CDR3 runs 13 residues. CDR3 sequence: CSRGGESTDTQYF. The CDR3 DNA reads as TGCAGTCGCGGGGGGGAAAGCACAGATACGCAGTATTTT.

The sample holds a few counts of this clonotype. J is TRBJ2-2 and V is TRBV10-1; D unresolved. CDR3 length: 14 residues. V was trimmed by 4 bases and J by 0 bases, leaving 6 bases between them. Germline CDR1 is WNHNN and CDR2 is SYGVQD (reference sequence). The CDR3 region is CASSVHPNTGELFF. The CDR3 bases are TGCGCCAGCAGTGTTCACCCGAACACCGGGGAGCTGTTTTTT.